This T cell receptor (beta chain) was identified in a study of vaccination effects on CD4 cells after COVID-19. Findings and caveats of the study: Convalescent patients' post-vaccine spike repertoire was mostly distinct vaccine-induced clones.

Before sequencing, viral peptide pools were used by the ViraFEST assay to expand antigen-specific CD4+ T cells. Isolating CD4+ T cells followed more than 9 days of culture. A positive SARS-CoV-2 PCR test fell between March and December 2020. Assay: immunoSEQ multiplex PCR; the TCRdb copy retains only in-frame clones and omits some. This repertoire shows some 35,000 clones, roughly 69% found once; its top ten account for approximately 17%. Notes on this clone: Its antigen is not identified.

The specimen was CD4+ T cells from PBMCs cultured with HCoV-NL63 spike peptides, collected before COVID-19 vaccination. This TCR derives from a human donor who had a prior SARS-CoV-2 infection.

The CDR3 spells CASSQVEVRTGENYGYTF. In DNA, the CDR3 is TGTGCCAGCAGCCAAGTTGAGGTAAGGACAGGGGAAAACTATGGCTACACCTTC. The chain recombines TRBV14 with TRBJ1-2; TRBD1 matches at 9 bases. Germline V gene sequence: CDR1 SGHDN, CDR2 FVKESK. CDR3 size: 18 residues. Germline trimming cut 1 base from V and 2 bases from J; bases unmatched to any gene: 11.